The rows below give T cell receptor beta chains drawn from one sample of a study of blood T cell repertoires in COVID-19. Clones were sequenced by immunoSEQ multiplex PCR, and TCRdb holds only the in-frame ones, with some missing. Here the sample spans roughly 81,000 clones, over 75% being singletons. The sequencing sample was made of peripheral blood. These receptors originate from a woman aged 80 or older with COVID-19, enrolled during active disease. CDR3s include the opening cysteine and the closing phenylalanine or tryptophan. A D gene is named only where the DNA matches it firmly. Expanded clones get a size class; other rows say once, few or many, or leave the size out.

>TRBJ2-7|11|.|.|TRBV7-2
TGTGCCAGCAGCCAACAATACGAGCAGTACTTC
CASSQQYEQYF
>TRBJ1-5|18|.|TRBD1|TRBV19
TGTGCCAGTAGTATAGTAAGATCTCGGACAGGGCACCGTCAGCCCCAGCATTTT
CASSIVRSRTGHRQPQHF
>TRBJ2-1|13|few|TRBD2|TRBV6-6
TGTGCCAGCACAGGGACTAGCGGCCAAGAGCAGTTCTTC
CASTGTSGQEQFF
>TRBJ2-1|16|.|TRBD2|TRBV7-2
TGTGCCAGCAGCTTAGGCGGACTAGCGGGGTACAATGAGCAGTTCTTC
CASSLGGLAGYNEQFF
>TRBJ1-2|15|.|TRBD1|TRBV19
TGTGCCAGTAGTATTCCAGCGGGACAGGGTAGTGGCTACACCTTC
CASSIPAGQGSGYTF
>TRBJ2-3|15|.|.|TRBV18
TGTGCCAGCTCACCCTGGGCGGGGCCCACAGATACGCAGTATTTT
CASSPWAGPTDTQYF
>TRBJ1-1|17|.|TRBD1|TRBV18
TGTGCCAGCTCACCACTTTCAGGTACAGGGGGACGGACTGAAGCTTTCTTT
CASSPLSGTGGRTEAFF
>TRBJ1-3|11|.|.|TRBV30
TGTGCCTGGAGTACCGGGTCCACCATATATTTT
CAWSTGSTIYF
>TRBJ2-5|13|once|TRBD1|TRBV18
TGTGCCAGCTCACCGGGACAGACAGAGACCCAGTACTTC
CASSPGQTETQYF
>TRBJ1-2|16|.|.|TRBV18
TGTGCCAGCTCACCCCTGGGAGGGGAACCGGACTATGGCTACACCTTC
CASSPLGGEPDYGYTF
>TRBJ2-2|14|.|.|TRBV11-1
TGTGCCAGCAGCTTCCAGGGGCATTCCGGGGAGCTGTTTTTT
CASSFQGHSGELFF
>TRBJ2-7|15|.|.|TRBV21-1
TGTGCCAGCAGCAAAGGCGGACGGGGCTCCTACGAGCAGTACTTC
CASSKGGRGSYEQYF
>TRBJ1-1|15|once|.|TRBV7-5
TGTGTCAGAAGCTTAGGGCGCTTACAGGGATTTGAAGCTTTCTTT
CVRSLGRLQGFEAFF
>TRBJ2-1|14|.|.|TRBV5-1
TGCGCCAGCAGCAACCAACAGGGAAACAATGAGCAGTTCTTC
CASSNQQGNNEQFF
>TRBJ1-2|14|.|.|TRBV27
TGTGCCAGCAGGCGGGGGGGAATAGGCTATGGCTACACCTTC
CASRRGGIGYGYTF
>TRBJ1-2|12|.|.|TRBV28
TGTGCCAGCAGTCTTGGAGTCTACGGCTACACCTTC
CASSLGVYGYTF
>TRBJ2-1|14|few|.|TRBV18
TGTGCCAGCTCACCGGTGGCGGGGTACAATGAGCAGTTCTTC
CASSPVAGYNEQFF
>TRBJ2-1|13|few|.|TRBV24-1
TGTGCCACCAGTGATTTCGGGGACAATGAGCAGTTCTTC
CATSDFGDNEQFF
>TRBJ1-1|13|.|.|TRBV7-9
TGTGCCAGCAGCTCCGGAGTGAGGACTGAAGCTTTCTTT
CASSSGVRTEAFF
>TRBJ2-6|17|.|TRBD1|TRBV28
TGTGCCAGCATAGAGGGGGCGGAGGCTTCTGGGGCCAACGTCCTGACTTTC
CASIEGAEASGANVLTF
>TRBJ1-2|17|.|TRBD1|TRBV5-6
TGTGCCAGCAGCCCGGGACAGGGGCTGCAATCTAACTATGGCTACACCTTC
CASSPGQGLQSNYGYTF
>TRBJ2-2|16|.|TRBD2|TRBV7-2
TGTGCCAGCAGCTTCTTAGCGGGGGGGCTTGCCGGGGAGCTGTTTTTT
CASSFLAGGLAGELFF
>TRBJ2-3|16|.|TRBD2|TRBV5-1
TGCGCCAGCAGCTTGGGACTAGCGGCTAGCACAGATACGCAGTATTTT
CASSLGLAASTDTQYF
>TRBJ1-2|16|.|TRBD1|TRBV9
TGTGCCAGCAGCGTACTACGAAGGGGGCGCGTCTATGGCTACACCTTC
CASSVLRRGRVYGYTF
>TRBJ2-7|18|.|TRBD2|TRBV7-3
TGTGCCAGCAGCTTAACCGGGACTAGCAGAGACGGGACCTACGAGCAGTACTTC
CASSLTGTSRDGTYEQYF
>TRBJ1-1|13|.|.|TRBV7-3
TGTGCCAGCAGCTTCACGGGAGAAACTGAAGCTTTCTTT
CASSFTGETEAFF
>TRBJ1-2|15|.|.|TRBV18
TGTGCCAGCTCACCACCGAACCTGCGGCCCTATGGCTACACCTTC
CASSPPNLRPYGYTF
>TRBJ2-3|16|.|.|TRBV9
TGTGCCAGCAGCAGGAGAGGGATTGCTAGCACAGATACGCAGTATTTT
CASSRRGIASTDTQYF
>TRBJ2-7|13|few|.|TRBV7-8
TGTGCCAGCAGCTGGGGGCTGATTTACGAGCAGTACTTC
CASSWGLIYEQYF
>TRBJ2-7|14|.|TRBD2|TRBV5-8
TGTGCCAGCAGGGCGACTAGCGGGGGCTACGAGCAGTACTTC
CASRATSGGYEQYF
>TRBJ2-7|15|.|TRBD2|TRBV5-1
TGCGCCAGCAGCTCCGCTAGCGGGTTCACCTACGAGCAGTACTTC
CASSSASGFTYEQYF
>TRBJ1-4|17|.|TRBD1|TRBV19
TGTGCCAGTAGCACCGGGACAGGGGGCCCCTCTAATGAAAAACTGTTTTTT
CASSTGTGGPSNEKLFF
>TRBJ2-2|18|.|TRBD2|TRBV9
TGTGCCAGCAGCTTCCGGACTAGCGGGGTGAACCCCACCGGGGAGCTGTTTTTT
CASSFRTSGVNPTGELFF
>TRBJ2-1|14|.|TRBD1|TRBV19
TGTGCCAGTAGTATAGCTAGGACAGGGGTCGGACAGTTCTTC
CASSIARTGVGQFF
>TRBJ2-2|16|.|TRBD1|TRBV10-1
TGCGCCAGCAGTGAGATAACAGGGGCCGGCACCGGGGAGCTGTTTTTT
CASSEITGAGTGELFF
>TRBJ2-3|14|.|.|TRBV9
TGTGCCAGCAGCGTAGGAGGCAGCACAGATACGCAGTATTTT
CASSVGGSTDTQYF
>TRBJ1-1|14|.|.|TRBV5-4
TGTGCCAGCAGCCTCCCCAGGGACACAAAAATCGCTTTCTTT
CASSLPRDTKIAFF
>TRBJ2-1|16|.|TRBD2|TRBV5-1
TGCGCCAGCAGCTTGGCCGGACTAGCGGGTTACAATGAGCAGTTCTTC
CASSLAGLAGYNEQFF
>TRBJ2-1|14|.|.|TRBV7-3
TGTGCCAGCAGCTTGGGCGGGGACTACAATGAGCAGTTCTTC
CASSLGGDYNEQFF
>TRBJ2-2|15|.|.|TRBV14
TGTGCCAGCAGCGGACACCTCGCGAACACCGGGGAGCTGTTTTTT
CASSGHLANTGELFF
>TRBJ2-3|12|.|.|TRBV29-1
TGCAGCGTTGACGGAACAGCCGATACGCAGTATTTT
CSVDGTADTQYF
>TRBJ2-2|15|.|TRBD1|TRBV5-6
TGTGCCAGCAGCTTCAGGGGGTGGAACACCGGGGAGCTGTTTTTT
CASSFRGWNTGELFF
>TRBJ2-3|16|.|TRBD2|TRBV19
TGTGCCAGTAGTACCTTAGCGGGGGGCCTCACAGATACGCAGTATTTT
CASSTLAGGLTDTQYF
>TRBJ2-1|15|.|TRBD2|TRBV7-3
TGTGCCAGCAGTCCCGGGACTAGCGGGTACAATGAGCAGTTCTTC
CASSPGTSGYNEQFF
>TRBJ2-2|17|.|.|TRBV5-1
TGCGCCAGCCAGGGGGCACTCACTAGCGCCAACACCGGGGAGCTGTTTTTT
CASQGALTSANTGELFF
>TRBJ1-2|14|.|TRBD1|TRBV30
TGTGCCTGGAGTAGGGACAGGGGGCATGGTGGCTACACCTTC
CAWSRDRGHGGYTF
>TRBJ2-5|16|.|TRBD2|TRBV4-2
TGTGCCAGCAGCCATACTAGCGCACTAGAACAAGAGACCCAGTACTTC
CASSHTSALEQETQYF
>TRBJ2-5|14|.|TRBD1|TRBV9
TGTGCCAGCAGCGTCAGACAGGGTTTGGAGACCCAGTACTTC
CASSVRQGLETQYF
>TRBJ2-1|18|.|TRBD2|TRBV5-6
TGTGCCAGCAGCTTAGTCCTCGCCGGCGCGGGAGGACACAATGAGCAGTTCTTC
CASSLVLAGAGGHNEQFF
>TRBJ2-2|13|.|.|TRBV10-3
TGTGCCACAAACCGAGGGAGCGCCGGGGAGCTGTTTTTT
CATNRGSAGELFF
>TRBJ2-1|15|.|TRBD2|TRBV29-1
TGCAGCGCCTCCCCAGCGGGGAGCTCCTACAATGAGCAGTTCTTC
CSASPAGSSYNEQFF